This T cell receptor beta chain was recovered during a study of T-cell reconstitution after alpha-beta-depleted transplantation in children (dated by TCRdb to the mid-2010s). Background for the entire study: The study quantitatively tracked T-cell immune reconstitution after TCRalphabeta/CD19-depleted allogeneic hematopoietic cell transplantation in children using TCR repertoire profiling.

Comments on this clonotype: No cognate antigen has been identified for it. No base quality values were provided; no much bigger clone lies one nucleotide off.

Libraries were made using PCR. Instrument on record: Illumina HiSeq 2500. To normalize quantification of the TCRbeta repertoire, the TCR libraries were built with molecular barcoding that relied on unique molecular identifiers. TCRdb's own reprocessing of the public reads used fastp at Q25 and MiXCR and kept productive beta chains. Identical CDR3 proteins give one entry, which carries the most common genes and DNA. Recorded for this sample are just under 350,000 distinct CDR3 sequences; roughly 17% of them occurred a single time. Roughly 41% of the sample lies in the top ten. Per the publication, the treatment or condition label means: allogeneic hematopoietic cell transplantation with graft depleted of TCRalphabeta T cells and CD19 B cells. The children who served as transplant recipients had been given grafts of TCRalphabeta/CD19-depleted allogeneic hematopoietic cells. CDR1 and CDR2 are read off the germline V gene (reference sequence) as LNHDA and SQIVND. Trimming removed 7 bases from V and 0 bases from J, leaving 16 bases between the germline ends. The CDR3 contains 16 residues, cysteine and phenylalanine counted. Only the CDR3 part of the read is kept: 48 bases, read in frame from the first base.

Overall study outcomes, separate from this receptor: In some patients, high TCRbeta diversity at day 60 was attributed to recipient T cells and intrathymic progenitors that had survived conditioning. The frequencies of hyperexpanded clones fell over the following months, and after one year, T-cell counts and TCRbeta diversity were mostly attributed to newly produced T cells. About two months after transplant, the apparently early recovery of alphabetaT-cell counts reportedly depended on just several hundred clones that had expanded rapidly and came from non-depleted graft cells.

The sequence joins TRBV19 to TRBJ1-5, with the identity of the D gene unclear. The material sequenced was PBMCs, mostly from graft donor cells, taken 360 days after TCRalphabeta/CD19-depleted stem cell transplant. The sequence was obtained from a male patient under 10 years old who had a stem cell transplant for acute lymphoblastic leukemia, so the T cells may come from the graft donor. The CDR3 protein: CASKPSGGHSNQPQHF. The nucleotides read TGTGCCAGTAAACCGTCAGGAGGCCATAGCAATCAGCCCCAGCATTTT.